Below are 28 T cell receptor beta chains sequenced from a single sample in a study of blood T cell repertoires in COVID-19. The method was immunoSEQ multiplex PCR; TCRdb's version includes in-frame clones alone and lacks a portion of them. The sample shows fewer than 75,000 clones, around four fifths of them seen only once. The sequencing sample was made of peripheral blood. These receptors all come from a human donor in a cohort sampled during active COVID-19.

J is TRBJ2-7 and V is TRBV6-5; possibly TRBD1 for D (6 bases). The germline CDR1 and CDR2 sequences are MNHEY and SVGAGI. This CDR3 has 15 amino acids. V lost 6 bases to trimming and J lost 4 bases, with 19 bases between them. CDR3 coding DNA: TGTGCCAGCAGATACCGGGACATGGGCCTTTACGAGCAGTACTTC. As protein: CASRYRDMGLYEQYF.

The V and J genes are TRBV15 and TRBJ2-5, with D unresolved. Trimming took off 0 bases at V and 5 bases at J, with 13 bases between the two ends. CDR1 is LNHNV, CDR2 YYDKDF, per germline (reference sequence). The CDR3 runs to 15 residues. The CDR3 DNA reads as TGTGCCACCAGCAGAGATAGCCCTCTGCGGGAGACCCAGTACTTC. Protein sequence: CATSRDSPLRETQYF.

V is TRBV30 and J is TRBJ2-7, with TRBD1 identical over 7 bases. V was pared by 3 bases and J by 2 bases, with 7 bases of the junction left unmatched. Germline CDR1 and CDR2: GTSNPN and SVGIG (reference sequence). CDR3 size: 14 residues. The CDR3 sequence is CAWRRTGLAYEQYF. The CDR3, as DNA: TGTGCCTGGAGACGGACAGGTTTGGCCTACGAGCAGTACTTC.

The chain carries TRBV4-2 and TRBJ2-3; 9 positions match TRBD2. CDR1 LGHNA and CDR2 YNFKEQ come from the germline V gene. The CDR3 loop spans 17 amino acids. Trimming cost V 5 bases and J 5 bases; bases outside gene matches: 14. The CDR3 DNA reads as TGTGCCAGCAGCTTTACTCGGAGCGGGGGGTCCGGAGATACGCAGTATTTT. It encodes CASSFTRSGGSGDTQYF.

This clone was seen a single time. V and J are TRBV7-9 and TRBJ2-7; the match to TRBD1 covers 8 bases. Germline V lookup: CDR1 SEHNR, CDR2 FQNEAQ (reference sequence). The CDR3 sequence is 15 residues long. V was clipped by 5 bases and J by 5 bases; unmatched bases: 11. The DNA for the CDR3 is TGTGCCAGCAGCGCCCGGACAGGGAAGTGGAACGAGCAGTACTTC. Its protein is CASSARTGKWNEQYF. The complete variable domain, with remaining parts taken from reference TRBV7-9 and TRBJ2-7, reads DTGVSQNPRHKITKRGQNVTFRCDPISEHNRLYWYRQTLGQGPEFLTYFQNEAQLEKSRLLSDRFSAERPKGSFSTLEIQRTEQGDSAMYLCASSARTGKWNEQYFGPGTRLTVT.

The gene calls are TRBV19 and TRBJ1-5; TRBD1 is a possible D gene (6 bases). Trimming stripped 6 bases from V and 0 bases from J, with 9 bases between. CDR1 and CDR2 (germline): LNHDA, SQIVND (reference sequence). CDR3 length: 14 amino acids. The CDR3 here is CASRDRNSNQPQHF. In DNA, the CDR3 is TGTGCCAGTAGGGACAGAAATAGCAATCAGCCCCAGCATTTT. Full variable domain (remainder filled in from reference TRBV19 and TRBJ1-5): DGGITQSPKYLFRKEGQNVTLSCEQNLNHDAMYWYRQDPGQGLRLIYYSQIVNDFQKGDIAEGYSVSREKKESFPLTVTSAQKNPTAFYLCASRDRNSNQPQHFGDGTRLSIL.

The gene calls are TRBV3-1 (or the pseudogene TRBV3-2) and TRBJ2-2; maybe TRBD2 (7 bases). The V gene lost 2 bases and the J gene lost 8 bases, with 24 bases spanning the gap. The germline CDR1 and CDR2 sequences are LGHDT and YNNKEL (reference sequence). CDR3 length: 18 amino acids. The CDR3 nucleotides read TGTGCCAGCAGCCAACAAAAACCCGGGGAGGGACATAAGGGGGAGCTGTTTTTT. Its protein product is CASSQQKPGEGHKGELFF.

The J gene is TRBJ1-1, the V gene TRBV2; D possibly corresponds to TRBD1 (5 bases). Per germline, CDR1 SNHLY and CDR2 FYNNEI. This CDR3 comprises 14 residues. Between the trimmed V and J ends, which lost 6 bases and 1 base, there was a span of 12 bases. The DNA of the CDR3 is TGTGCCAGCAGCCTTCAGGGCGCGAACACTGAAGCTTTCTTT. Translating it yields CASSLQGANTEAFF.

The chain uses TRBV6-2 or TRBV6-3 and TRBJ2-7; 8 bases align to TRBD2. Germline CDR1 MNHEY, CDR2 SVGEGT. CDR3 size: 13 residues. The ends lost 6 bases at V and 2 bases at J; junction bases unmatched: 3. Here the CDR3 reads CASSRGLAYEQYF. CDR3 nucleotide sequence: TGTGCCAGCAGCCGGGGACTAGCCTACGAGCAGTACTTC.

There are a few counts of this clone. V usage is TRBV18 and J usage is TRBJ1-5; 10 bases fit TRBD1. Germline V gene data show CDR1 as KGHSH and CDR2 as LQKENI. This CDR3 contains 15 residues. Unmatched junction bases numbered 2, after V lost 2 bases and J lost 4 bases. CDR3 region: CASSPGTGDNQPQHF. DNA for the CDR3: TGTGCCAGCTCACCAGGGACAGGGGATAATCAGCCCCAGCATTTT.

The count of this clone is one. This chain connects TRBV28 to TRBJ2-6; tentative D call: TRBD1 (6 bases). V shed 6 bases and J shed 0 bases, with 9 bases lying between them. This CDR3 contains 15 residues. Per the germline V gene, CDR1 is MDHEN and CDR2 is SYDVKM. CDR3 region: CASRTGFSGANVLTF. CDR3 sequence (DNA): TGTGCCAGCAGGACAGGATTCTCTGGGGCCAACGTCCTGACTTTC. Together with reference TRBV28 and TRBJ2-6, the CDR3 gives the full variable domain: DVKVTQSSRYLVKRTGEKVFLECVQDMDHENMFWYRQDPGLGLRLIYFSYDVKMKEKGDIPEGYSVSREKKERFSLILESASTNQTSMYLCASRTGFSGANVLTFGAGSRLTVL.

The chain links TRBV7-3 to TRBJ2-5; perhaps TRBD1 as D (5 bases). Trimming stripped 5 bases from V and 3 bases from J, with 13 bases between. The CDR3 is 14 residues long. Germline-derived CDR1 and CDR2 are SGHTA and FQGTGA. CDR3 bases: TGTGCCAGCAGCCCCGACAGCCGGAAAGAGACCCAGTACTTC. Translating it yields CASSPDSRKETQYF.

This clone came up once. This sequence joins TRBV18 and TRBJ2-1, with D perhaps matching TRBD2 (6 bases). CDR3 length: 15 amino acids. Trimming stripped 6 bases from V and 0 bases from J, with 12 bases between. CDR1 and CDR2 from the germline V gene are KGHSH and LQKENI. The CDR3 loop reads CASSRRVSSYNEQFF. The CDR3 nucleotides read TGTGCCAGCTCCCGGAGGGTCAGCTCCTACAATGAGCAGTTCTTC.

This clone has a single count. The CDR3 nucleotides read TGTGCCAGCAGCCCCTACCGGGACAGGCATAATGAAAAACTGTTTTTT. This encodes CASSPYRDRHNEKLFF. The J gene is TRBJ1-4, the V gene TRBV7-6; 8 nucleotides align to TRBD1. V was pared by 5 bases and J by 4 bases, with 9 bases of the junction left unmatched. This CDR3 has 16 residues. Germline-derived CDR1 and CDR2 are SGHVS and FNYEAQ.

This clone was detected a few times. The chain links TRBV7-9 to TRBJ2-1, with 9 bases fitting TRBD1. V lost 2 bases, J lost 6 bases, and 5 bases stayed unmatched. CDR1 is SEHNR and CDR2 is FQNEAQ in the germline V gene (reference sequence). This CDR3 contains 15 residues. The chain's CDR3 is CASSLSTGGINEQFF. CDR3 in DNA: TGTGCCAGCAGCTTAAGTACAGGGGGCATCAATGAGCAGTTCTTC.

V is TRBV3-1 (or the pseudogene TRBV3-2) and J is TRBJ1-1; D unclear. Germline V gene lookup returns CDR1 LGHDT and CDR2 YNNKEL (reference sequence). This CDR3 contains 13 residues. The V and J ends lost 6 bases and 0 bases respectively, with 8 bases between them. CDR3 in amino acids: CASRPSMNTEAFF. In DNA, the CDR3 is TGTGCCAGCAGGCCTTCTATGAACACTGAAGCTTTCTTT.

The CDR3 nucleotides read TGTGCCAGCAGTACGGGACAGGGATATCTATCCGAGCAGTACTTC. This gives the protein CASSTGQGYLSEQYF. This chain joins TRBV6-5 and TRBJ2-7, with TRBD1 matching 9 bases. Germline trimming cut 5 bases from V and 6 bases from J; bases unmatched to any gene: 11. Per germline, CDR1 MNHEY and CDR2 SVGAGI. The CDR3 spans 15 residues.

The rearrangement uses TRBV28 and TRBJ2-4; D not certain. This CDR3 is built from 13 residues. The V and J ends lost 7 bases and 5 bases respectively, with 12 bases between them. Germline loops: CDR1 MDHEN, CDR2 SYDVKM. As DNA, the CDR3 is TGTGCCAGCAACCCGGGTCGGGAAAACATTCAGTACTTC. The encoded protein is CASNPGRENIQYF.

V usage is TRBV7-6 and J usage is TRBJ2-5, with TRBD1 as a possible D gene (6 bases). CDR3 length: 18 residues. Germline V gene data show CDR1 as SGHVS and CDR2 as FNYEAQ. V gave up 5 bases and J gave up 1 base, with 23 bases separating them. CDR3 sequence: CASSQVPQGTPSQETQYF. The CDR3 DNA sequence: TGTGCCAGCAGCCAAGTACCACAGGGCACCCCTTCCCAAGAGACCCAGTACTTC.

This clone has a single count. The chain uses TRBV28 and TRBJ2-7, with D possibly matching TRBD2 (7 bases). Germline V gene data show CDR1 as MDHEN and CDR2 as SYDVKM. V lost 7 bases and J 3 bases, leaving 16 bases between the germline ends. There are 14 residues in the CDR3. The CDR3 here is CASNLAGAFYEQYF. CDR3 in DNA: TGTGCCAGCAACCTCGCGGGGGCGTTCTACGAGCAGTACTTC.

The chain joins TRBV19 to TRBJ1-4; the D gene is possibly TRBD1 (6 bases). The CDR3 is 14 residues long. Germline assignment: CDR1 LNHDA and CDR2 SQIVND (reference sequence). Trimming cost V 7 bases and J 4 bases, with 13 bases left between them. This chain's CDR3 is CASTRTVNNEKLFF. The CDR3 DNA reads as TGTGCCAGTACCAGGACAGTGAATAATGAAAAACTGTTTTTT.

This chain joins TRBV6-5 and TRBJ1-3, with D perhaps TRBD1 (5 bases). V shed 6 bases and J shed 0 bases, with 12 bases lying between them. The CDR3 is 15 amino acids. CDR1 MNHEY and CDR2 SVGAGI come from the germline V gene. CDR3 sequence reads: CASRVGEGSGNTIYF. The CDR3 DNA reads TGTGCCAGCAGGGTAGGGGAGGGCTCTGGAAACACCATATATTTT.

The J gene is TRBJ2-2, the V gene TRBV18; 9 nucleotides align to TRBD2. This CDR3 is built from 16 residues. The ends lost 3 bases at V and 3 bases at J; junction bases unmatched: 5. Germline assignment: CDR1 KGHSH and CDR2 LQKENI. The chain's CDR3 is CASSPYSGGDTGELFF. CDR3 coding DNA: TGTGCCAGCTCACCCTATAGCGGGGGAGACACCGGGGAGCTGTTTTTT.

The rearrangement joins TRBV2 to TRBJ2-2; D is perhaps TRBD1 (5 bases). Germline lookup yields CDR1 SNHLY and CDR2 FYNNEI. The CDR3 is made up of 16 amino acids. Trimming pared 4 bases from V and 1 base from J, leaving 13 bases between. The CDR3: CASSVVTAGNTGELFF. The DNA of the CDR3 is TGTGCCAGCAGTGTTGTGACAGCAGGGAACACCGGGGAGCTGTTTTTT.

CDR3 DNA sequence: TGTGCCAGCAGCTTTACCTCCGCAGGGAACAATGAGCAGTTCTTC. This sequence encodes CASSFTSAGNNEQFF. The chain joins TRBV6-2 or TRBV6-3 to TRBJ2-1; a possible D gene is TRBD1 (5 bases). There are 15 residues in the CDR3. The germline gives CDR1 MNHEY, CDR2 SVGEGT. V was trimmed by 6 bases and J by 5 bases, leaving 17 bases between them.

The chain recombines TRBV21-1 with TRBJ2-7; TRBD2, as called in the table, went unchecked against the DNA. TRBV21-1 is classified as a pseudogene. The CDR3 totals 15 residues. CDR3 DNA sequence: TGTGCCAGCAGCCAGGGGACTAGAAACTCCTACGAGCAGTACTTC. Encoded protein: CASSQGTRNSYEQYF.

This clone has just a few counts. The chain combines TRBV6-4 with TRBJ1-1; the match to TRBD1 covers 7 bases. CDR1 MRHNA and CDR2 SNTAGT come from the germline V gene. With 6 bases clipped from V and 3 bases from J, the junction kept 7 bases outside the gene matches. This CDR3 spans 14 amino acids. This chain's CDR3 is CASRPQGWDTEAFF. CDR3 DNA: TGTGCCAGCAGGCCACAGGGGTGGGACACTGAAGCTTTCTTT.

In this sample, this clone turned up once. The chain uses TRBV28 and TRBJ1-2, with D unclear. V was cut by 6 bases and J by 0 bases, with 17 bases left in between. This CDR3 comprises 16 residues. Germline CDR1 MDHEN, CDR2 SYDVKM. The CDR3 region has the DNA TGTGCCAGCAGAAGCGTCCACGCGCCCTCTAACTATGGCTACACCTTC. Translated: CASRSVHAPSNYGYTF.